The rows below give T cell receptor beta chains drawn from one sample of a study of cytomegalovirus exposure and HLA in healthy donors. Produced via immunoSEQ multiplex PCR; TCRdb's table is partial and in-frame only. The table lists under 200,000 clones, around 75% of them singletons, with nearly 0.4% in the top ten. The sequenced sample consisted of PBMCs. These receptors came from a male donor in good health and CMV-seropositive. CDR3s leave out the opening cysteine and the closing phenylalanine or tryptophan. The order of the fields is J gene, V gene, CDR3 length, CDR3 protein.

j_gene: TRBJ1-4
v_gene: TRBV4-1
len: 12
CDR3aa: ASSPEGAGEKLF

j_gene: TRBJ2-3
v_gene: TRBV2
len: 13
CDR3aa: APTRGGGPPDTQY

j_gene: TRBJ2-1
v_gene: TRBV13
len: 13
CDR3aa: ASSVRTSGSMKQF

j_gene: TRBJ2-7
v_gene: TRBV7-2
len: 13
CDR3aa: ASSSLAGVGYEQY

j_gene: TRBJ2-7
v_gene: TRBV10-1
len: 11
CDR3aa: ALPGRTSYEQY

j_gene: TRBJ2-3
v_gene: TRBV29-1
len: 10
CDR3aa: SVTPTTDTQY

j_gene: TRBJ2-7
v_gene: TRBV25-1
len: 13
CDR3aa: ASSDATSEAYEQY

j_gene: TRBJ2-3
v_gene: TRBV7-2
len: 12
CDR3aa: ASSRIRGGHTQY

j_gene: TRBJ1-2
v_gene: TRBV15
len: 13
CDR3aa: ATSSADRAVDGYT

j_gene: TRBJ2-7
v_gene: TRBV27
len: 12
CDR3aa: ASSLDYTGYEQY

j_gene: TRBJ2-7
v_gene: TRBV11-3
len: 13
CDR3aa: ASSLHSGQGYEQY

j_gene: TRBJ1-1
v_gene: TRBV11-3
len: 12
CDR3aa: ASSLASAGLEAF

j_gene: TRBJ2-3
v_gene: TRBV10-3
len: 15
CDR3aa: AISESPGGDPADTQY

j_gene: TRBJ2-1
v_gene: TRBV4-3
len: 15
CDR3aa: ASSQDSAGGNYNEQF

j_gene: TRBJ2-7
v_gene: TRBV7-2
len: 12
CDR3aa: ASSLDSGTTEQY